These T cell receptor beta chains were read from a single sample in a study of OX40 agonist ivuxolimab in advanced cancers. The repertoire was sequenced with immunoSEQ multiplex PCR; TCRdb's copy has only in-frame clones and lacks some. The table lists about 59,000 clones, under 95% of them singletons. Sequencing was performed on CD4+ or CD8+ T cells sorted from blood, taken in a trial of the OX40 agonist ivuxolimab. The origin of the receptors is an adult with an advanced solid tumor such as melanoma, head and neck, liver or kidney cancer. The CDR3 runs from the conserved cysteine through the conserved F or W. The D gene is left open where the match is weak. Size is omitted from some rows. Given values are once, few, many or a class for expanded clones.

TRBV27,TRBD2,-,TRBJ2-5,TGTGCCAGCAGTTTATTGGCTAGCGGGAGCTTCGAGACCCAGTACTTC,CASSLLASGSFETQYF
TRBV4-1,-,-,TRBJ2-1,TGCGCCAGCAGCCAAGTTTACCAGGGGTACTATGAGCAGTTCTTC,CASSQVYQGYYEQFF
TRBV7-9,-,-,TRBJ1-4,TGTGCCAGCAGCTTACTGACCCGAAAACTGTTTTTT,CASSLLTRKLFF
TRBV29-1,-,-,TRBJ2-5,TGCAGCGTTGAAGTTCTAACGAGCGTGGAGACCCAGTACTTC,CSVEVLTSVETQYF
TRBV27,-,-,TRBJ2-5,TGTGCCAGCAGTTTATCGTACCAAGAGACCCAGTACTTC,CASSLSYQETQYF
TRBV28,TRBD2,-,TRBJ2-7,TGTGCCAGCAGTTGGGCCGGGACTAGACTTAACCGCGAGCAGTACTTC,CASSWAGTRLNREQYF
TRBV28,-,once,TRBJ2-7,TGTGCCAGCAGGATACAGAACTCCGGCGAGCAGTACTTC,CASRIQNSGEQYF
TRBV13,TRBD1,-,TRBJ2-7,TGTGCCAGCAGCCAGGGACAGGGGATATCCTACGAGCAGTACTTC,CASSQGQGISYEQYF
TRBV7-3,TRBD2,-,TRBJ2-2,TGTGCCAGCAGCCCCCAGGCTAGCGGGAGTCAGGGCGGGGAGCTGTTTTTT,CASSPQASGSQGGELFF
TRBV14,-,-,TRBJ2-3,TGTGCCAGCAGCCTCAGGGGATTGACAGATACGCAGTATTTT,CASSLRGLTDTQYF
TRBV28,TRBD1,-,TRBJ1-3,TGTGCCAGCAGTTTATACAGGGGGTCTGGAAACACCATATATTTT,CASSLYRGSGNTIYF
TRBV7-8,TRBD2,-,TRBJ2-7,TGTGCCAGCAGCTTACCGGGACTAGCGGGAGGCATCGGGCTAGGAACCTACGAGCAGTACTTC,CASSLPGLAGGIGLGTYEQYF
TRBV7-2,TRBD2,once,TRBJ2-3,TGTGCCAGCAGCTCAATAGCGGGGGGAGGGGCAGATACGCAGTATTTT,CASSSIAGGGADTQYF
TRBV29-1,TRBD1,few,TRBJ1-1,TGCAGCGTCGAGACAGGGAGGTATGAAGCTTTCTTT,CSVETGRYEAFF
TRBV5-8,-,once,TRBJ1-1,TGTGCCAGCAGCTTGTTTGGAGCTTTCTTT,CASSLFGAFF
TRBV28,-,once,TRBJ2-3,TGTGCCAGCAGCTATACTTCGACCGCGATTATCGGCACAGATACGCAGTATTTT,CASSYTSTAIIGTDTQYF
TRBV2,TRBD2,-,TRBJ2-3,TGTGCCAGCAGGTTTGGCGGGAGCCCAGATACGCAGTATTTT,CASRFGGSPDTQYF
TRBV29-1,-,-,TRBJ1-1,TGCAGCGTTGAATCAGGGGAACCTGAAGCTTTCTTT,CSVESGEPEAFF
TRBV6-1,-,-,TRBJ1-1,TGTGCCAGCAGTGATGCCTGGGCTGAAGCTTTCTTT,CASSDAWAEAFF
TRBV15,-,-,TRBJ2-5,TGTGCCACCAGCAGATCAGTACAGGCAGAGACCCAGTACTTC,CATSRSVQAETQYF
TRBV13,-,-,TRBJ2-2,TGTGCCAGCAGCAGTTCAGGCTCCTCCGGGGAGCTGTTTTTT,CASSSSGSSGELFF
TRBV29-1,-,-,TRBJ2-3,TGCAGCGTTGGATTCTCGGGACTCAGCACAGATACGCAGTATTTT,CSVGFSGLSTDTQYF
TRBV10-1,-,-,TRBJ2-7,TGCGCCAGCAGTGATCCGGGTAGCGGTGGCGGATACGAGCAGTACTTC,CASSDPGSGGGYEQYF
TRBV7-8,-,once,TRBJ1-2,TGTGCCAGCAGCTTAGCGCGTACAGCAAACTATGGCTACACCTTC,CASSLARTANYGYTF
TRBV10-3,TRBD1,-,TRBJ1-1,TGTGCCGTACCTGACAGGGGAACGGGATTAAACACTGAAGCTTTCTTT,CAVPDRGTGLNTEAFF
TRBV28,-,-,TRBJ2-7,TGTGCCAGCAGTTTAAGCCCGGGGTCCTACGAGCAGTACTTC,CASSLSPGSYEQYF
TRBV7-3,TRBD2,-,TRBJ2-1,TGTGCCAGCAGCCGAACTAGCGGGAGCCTCTCCTACAATGAGCAGTTCTTC,CASSRTSGSLSYNEQFF
TRBV9,-,-,TRBJ1-2,TGTGCCAGCAGCCCCAGGGGTTCAAACTATGGCTACACCTTC,CASSPRGSNYGYTF
TRBV9,TRBD1,-,TRBJ1-2,TGTGCCAGCAGCACACACGACGCGGGGGGACAGGGGCGCTATGGCTACACCTTC,CASSTHDAGGQGRYGYTF
TRBV13,-,few,TRBJ2-2,TGTGCCAGCGGGGTTACGAACACCGGGGAGCTGTTTTTT,CASGVTNTGELFF
TRBV7-9,TRBD1,-,TRBJ2-5,TGTGCCAGCAGCCGGCGACAGGGGCTGCAAGAGACCCAGTACTTC,CASSRRQGLQETQYF